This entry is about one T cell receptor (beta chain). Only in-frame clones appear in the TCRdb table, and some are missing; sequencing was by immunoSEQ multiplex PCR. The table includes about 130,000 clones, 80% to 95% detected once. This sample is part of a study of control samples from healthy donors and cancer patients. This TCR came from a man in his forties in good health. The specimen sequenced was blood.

The CDR3 protein is CASSLRNTEAFF. The CDR3, as DNA: TGTGCCAGCAGCTTACGGAACACTGAAGCTTTCTTT. The rearrangement links TRBV13 to TRBJ1-1; D uncertain. The CDR3 consists of 12 residues. V lost 2 bases and J lost 1, with 2 bases in between. Per germline, CDR1 PRHDT and CDR2 FYEKMQ (reference sequence).